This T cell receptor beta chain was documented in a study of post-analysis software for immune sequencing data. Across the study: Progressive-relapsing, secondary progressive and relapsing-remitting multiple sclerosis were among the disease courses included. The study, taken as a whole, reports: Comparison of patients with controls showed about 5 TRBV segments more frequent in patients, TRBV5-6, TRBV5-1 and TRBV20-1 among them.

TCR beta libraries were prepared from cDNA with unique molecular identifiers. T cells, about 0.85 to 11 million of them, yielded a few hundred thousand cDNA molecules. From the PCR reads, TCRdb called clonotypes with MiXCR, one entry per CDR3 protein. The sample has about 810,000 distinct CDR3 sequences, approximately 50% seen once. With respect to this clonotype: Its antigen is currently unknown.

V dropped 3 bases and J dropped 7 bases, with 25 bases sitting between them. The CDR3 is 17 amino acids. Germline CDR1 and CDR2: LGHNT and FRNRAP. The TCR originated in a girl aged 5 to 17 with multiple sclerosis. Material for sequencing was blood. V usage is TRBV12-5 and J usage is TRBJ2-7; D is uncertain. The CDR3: CASGFLSLPSSYNEQYF. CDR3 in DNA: TGTGCTAGTGGTTTTCTCAGCCTTCCAAGTTCCTACAATGAGCAGTACTTC.